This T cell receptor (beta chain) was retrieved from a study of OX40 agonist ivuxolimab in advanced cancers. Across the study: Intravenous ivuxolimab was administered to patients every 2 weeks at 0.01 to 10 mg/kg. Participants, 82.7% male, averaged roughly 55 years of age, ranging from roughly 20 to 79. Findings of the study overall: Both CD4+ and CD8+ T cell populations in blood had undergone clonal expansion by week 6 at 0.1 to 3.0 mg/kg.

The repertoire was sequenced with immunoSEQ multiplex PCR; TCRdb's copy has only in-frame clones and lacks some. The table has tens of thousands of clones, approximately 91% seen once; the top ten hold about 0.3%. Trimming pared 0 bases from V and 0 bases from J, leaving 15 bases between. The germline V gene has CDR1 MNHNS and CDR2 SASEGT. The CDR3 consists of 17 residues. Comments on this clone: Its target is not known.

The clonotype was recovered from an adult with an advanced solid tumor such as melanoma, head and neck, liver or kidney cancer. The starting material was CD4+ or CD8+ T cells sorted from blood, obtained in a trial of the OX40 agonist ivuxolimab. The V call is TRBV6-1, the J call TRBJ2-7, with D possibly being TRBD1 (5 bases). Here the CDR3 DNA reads TGTGCCAGCAGTGAAGCGCGGACAAGGGAATTCTCCTACGAGCAGTACTTC. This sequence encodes CASSEARTREFSYEQYF.